This T cell receptor (beta chain) emerged from a study of blood T cell repertoires in COVID-19. This clone was counted at least ten times. Sequencing was performed with immunoSEQ multiplex PCR; in TCRdb, only in-frame clones are kept and a portion is missing. The sample consists of about 160,000 clones, more than 75% of them appearing once. Membership in each cohort depended on participant-reported clinical history. Germline assignment: CDR1 LGHNA and CDR2 YNFKEQ. V dropped 4 bases and J dropped 4; count of bases not matched to a gene: 7. The CDR3 runs 15 residues. V gene TRBV4-2 combines with J gene TRBJ2-3; 8 positions agree with TRBD2. Material: PBMCs or T cells enriched from blood (not recorded which). This sequence was found in a man in his forties who had recovered from COVID-19. CDR3: CASSPLLTSADTQYF. The CDR3 DNA reads as TGTGCCAGCAGCCCCTTACTGACTAGCGCAGATACGCAGTATTTT.